Sequencing of this T cell receptor (beta chain) was carried out in a study of shared clonotypes between healthy human individuals. Across the whole study: Each donor's CD8 memory used one plate, CD8 naive two, each CD4 subset three. Broader study findings: It was observed that 5% to 6% of naive CD4 clonotypes were shared across several donors. Few donors limited the genetic and exposure-history diversity represented.

In the case of this clone: The antigen is undetermined.

Using immunoSEQ multiplex PCR, the repertoire was profiled, and TCRdb retains in-frame clones only, with some absent. The sample has around 2.3 million clones; around 95% are singletons. CD45RA-negative memory and CD45RA+ naive subsets were split from the CD4+ cells. The sequence was collected from a man aged 18 to 30 in good health. The sequenced sample was naive CD4+ T cells sorted from blood. Regarding subset: CD45RA+ positively selected.

The CDR3 DNA follows: TGCGCCAGCAGCTTGGAGAGGTGGGGTATCTCCTACGAGCAGTACTTC. It is translated as CASSLERWGISYEQYF. The gene calls are TRBV5-1 and TRBJ2-7; D ambiguous. The V gene lost 0 bases and the J gene lost 0 bases, with 13 bases spanning the gap. The CDR3 is 16 amino acids. In germline, CDR1 is SGHRS, CDR2 YFSETQ.